This paragraph reports one TCR beta chain. Its antigen is still unknown. Generated by immunoSEQ multiplex PCR, the TCRdb table keeps only in-frame clones and is missing some. The sample records tens of thousands of clones, around 80% being singletons. These data come from a study of PD-1 blockade in classical Hodgkin lymphoma. Study-wide results and caveats: Whereas CD4+ TCR diversity had risen significantly by C4D1, CD8+ TCR diversity had not. At baseline, newly diagnosed patients reportedly showed less TCR diversity than healthy donors.

The length of the CDR3 is 13 residues. J lost 2 bases, V lost 5 bases, and 3 bases had no gene match. Germline CDR1 is LGHNT and CDR2 is FRNRAP. Exposure to brentuximab vedotin varied, and each patient had relapsed following autologous stem cell transplantation. The patients, who had relapsed/refractory classical Hodgkin lymphoma, achieved best responses of complete response, partial response or progressive disease. The chain uses TRBV12-5 and TRBJ2-7; TRBD1 matches 7 bases. The receptor comes from a human donor with classical Hodgkin lymphoma. The specimen comprised peripheral blood mononuclear cells (PBMCs), sampled before the second cycle of nivolumab. This chain's CDR3 is CASGLDRAYEQYF. CDR3 in DNA: TGTGCTAGTGGTCTTGACAGGGCCTACGAGCAGTACTTC.